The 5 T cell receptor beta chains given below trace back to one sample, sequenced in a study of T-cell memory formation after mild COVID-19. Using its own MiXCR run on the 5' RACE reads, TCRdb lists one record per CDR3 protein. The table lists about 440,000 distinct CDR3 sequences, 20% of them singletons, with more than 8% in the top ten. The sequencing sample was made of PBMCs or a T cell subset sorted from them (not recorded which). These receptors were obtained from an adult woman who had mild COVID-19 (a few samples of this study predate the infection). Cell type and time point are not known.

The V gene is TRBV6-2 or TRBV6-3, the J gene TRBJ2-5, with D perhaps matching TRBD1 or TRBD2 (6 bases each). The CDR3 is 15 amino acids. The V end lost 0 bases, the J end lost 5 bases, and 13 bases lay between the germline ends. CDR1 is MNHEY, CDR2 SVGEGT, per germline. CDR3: CASSYSFGGRETQYF. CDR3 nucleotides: TGTGCCAGCAGTTACTCCTTCGGGGGCCGGGAGACCCAGTACTTC.

As DNA, the CDR3 is TGCAGTGCTAGTCGGGGCCCCTCCTACAATGAGCAGTTCTTC. As protein: CSASRGPSYNEQFF. The chain joins TRBV20-1 to TRBJ2-1; D may be TRBD1 or TRBD2 (5 bases each). Germline V lookup: CDR1 DFQATT, CDR2 SNEGSKA (reference sequence). Deletions cut 3 bases from V and 0 bases from J, with 9 bases between. This CDR3 is built from 14 residues.

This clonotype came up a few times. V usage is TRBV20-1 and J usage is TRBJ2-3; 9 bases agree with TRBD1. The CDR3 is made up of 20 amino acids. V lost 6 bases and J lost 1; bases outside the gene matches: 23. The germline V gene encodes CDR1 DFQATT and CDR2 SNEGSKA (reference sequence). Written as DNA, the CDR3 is TGCAGTGCCCCCCCTCTGGGACAGGGTTTCGCGGGACAGGGCACAGATACGCAGTATTTT. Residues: CSAPPLGQGFAGQGTDTQYF.

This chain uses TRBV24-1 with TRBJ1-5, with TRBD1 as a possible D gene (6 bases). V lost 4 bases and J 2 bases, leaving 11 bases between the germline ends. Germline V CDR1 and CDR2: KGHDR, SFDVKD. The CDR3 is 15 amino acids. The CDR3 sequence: CATSETRTGNQPQHF. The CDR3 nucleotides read TGTGCCACCAGTGAAACCAGGACAGGCAATCAGCCCCAGCATTTT.

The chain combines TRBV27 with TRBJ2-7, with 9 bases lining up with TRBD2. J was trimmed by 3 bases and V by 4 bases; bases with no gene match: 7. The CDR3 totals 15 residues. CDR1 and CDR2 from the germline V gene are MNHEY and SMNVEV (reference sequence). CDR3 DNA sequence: TGTGCCAGCAGTTCAGGGGCTAGCGGGATCTACGAGCAGTACTTC. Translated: CASSSGASGIYEQYF.